This TCR beta chain was sequenced in a study of cytomegalovirus exposure and HLA in healthy donors. The CDR3 spans 15 residues. With 5 bases removed from V and 1 base from J, the gap between germline ends came to 12 bases. Looked up from germline, CDR1 is MNHEY and CDR2 is SVGAGI. In the PCR, 60 Vbeta and 13 Jbeta primers were used. TCRdb's copy holds only in-frame clones and misses some; the assay was immunoSEQ multiplex PCR. The listing contains roughly 120,000 clones. J is TRBJ1-5 and V is TRBV6-5; tentative D call: TRBD1 (6 bases). The sequenced sample consisted of PBMCs. The clonotype comes from a man aged 40-49 years in good health and CMV-seropositive. CDR3 region: CASSGQPDSNQPQHF. In DNA form, the CDR3 reads TGTGCCAGCAGTGGACAGCCGGACAGCAATCAGCCCCAGCATTTT.